The 2 T cell receptor beta chains below were found in one sample sequenced in a study of response to subunit inactivated influenza vaccine. TCRdb used MiXCR to reprocess the RT-PCR reads, holding one entry per CDR3 protein. Among roughly 790,000 distinct CDR3 sequences listed, over 20% were seen once. The specimen comprised PBMCs from blood, sampled roughly 5 days after vaccination. The receptors were gathered from a man aged 50 to 60 who received an inactivated influenza vaccine.

The chain combines TRBV18 with TRBJ1-4; D call uncertain. Germline values: CDR1 KGHSH, CDR2 LQKENI. V was shortened by 3 bases and J by 0 bases, with 8 bases between the two germline ends. The CDR3 length is 15 residues. Written as DNA, the CDR3 is TGTGCCAGCTCACCCCTTTGGGCAACTAATGAAAAACTGTTTTTT. Protein sequence: CASSPLWATNEKLFF.

The gene calls are TRBV3-1 and TRBJ2-5; 13 bases are shared with TRBD2. Germline V gene lookup returns CDR1 LGHDT and CDR2 YNNKEL (reference sequence). Trimming at V came to 5 bases and at J to 3 bases, leaving 6 bases not matched to a gene. This CDR3 has 16 residues. The chain's CDR3 is CASSAGGLAGEETQYF. The CDR3 bases are TGTGCCAGCAGCGCAGGAGGACTAGCGGGGGAAGAGACCCAGTACTTC.